Shown below are 11 T cell receptor beta chains from a single sample sequenced in a study of T cell responses to AZD1222 COVID-19 vaccine. Profiled with immunoSEQ multiplex PCR; TCRdb holds only in-frame clones, not every one. The sample lists some 150,000 clones, more than 80% occurring once. Sequencing was performed on peripheral blood, taken on day 0 of AZD1222 vaccination. These receptors were obtained from an adult in good health.

This rearrangement joins TRBV10-2 to TRBJ1-4; D unresolved. Germline lookup yields CDR1 WSHSY and CDR2 SAAADI. V was cut by 7 bases and J by 8 bases, with 8 bases left in between. CDR3 size: 11 residues. CDR3 DNA sequence: TGCGCCAGCAAGAGAGGCGAAAAACTGTTTTTT. Translated: CASKRGEKLFF.

The chain has TRBV10-2 and TRBJ2-3; 7 positions match TRBD2. This CDR3 has 15 residues. CDR1 and CDR2 from the germline V gene are WSHSY and SAAADI. V shed 6 bases and J 0 bases; nucleotides not matched to a gene: 6. The CDR3 here is CASSRGGGSTDTQYF. The CDR3 DNA is TGCGCCAGCAGCCGCGGCGGGGGAAGCACAGATACGCAGTATTTT.

The J gene is TRBJ2-3, the V gene TRBV6-4, with a tentative D call TRBD2 (5 bases). V was pared by 3 bases and J by 0 bases, with 13 bases between. Germline assignment: CDR1 MRHNA and CDR2 SNTAGT. The CDR3 runs 16 residues. CDR3: CASSEGSGPSTDTQYF. CDR3 in DNA: TGTGCCAGCAGTGAAGGCAGCGGTCCTAGCACAGATACGCAGTATTTT.

This rearrangement joins TRBV20-1 to TRBJ2-1; D may be TRBD2 (6 bases). This CDR3 region has 16 residues. V lost 3 bases, J lost 8 bases, and 23 bases lay in between. Per germline, CDR1 DFQATT and CDR2 SNEGSKA (reference sequence). CDR3 in DNA: TGCAGTGCTAGTAGAGGGCGTGGAGGGGTGGTTGATGAGCAGTTCTTC. It encodes CSASRGRGGVVDEQFF.

The gene calls are TRBV2 and TRBJ1-2; no reliable D call. Trimming cost V 6 bases and J 4 bases, with 15 bases left between them. Germline lookup yields CDR1 SNHLY and CDR2 FYNNEI. CDR3 length equals 14 residues. CDR3 in DNA: TGTGCCAGCAGCGTAGGACGAATACTCTATGGCTACACCTTC. It is translated as CASSVGRILYGYTF.

This chain connects TRBV25-1 to TRBJ2-7, with D perhaps being TRBD1 or TRBD2 (5 bases each). V shed 1 base and J shed 4 bases, with 14 bases lying between them. CDR1 and CDR2 (germline): MGHDK, SYGVNS. The CDR3 consists of 15 residues. The CDR3, as DNA: TGTGCCAGCAGTGAATTAGAGGGTTCAGGGTACGAGCAGTACTTC. Its protein product is CASSELEGSGYEQYF.

The rearrangement uses TRBV18 and TRBJ2-3, with 9 positions matching TRBD1. V lost 3 bases and J lost 8; bases outside the gene matches: 15. The CDR3 contains 17 residues. Germline CDR1 reads KGHSH; CDR2 reads LQKENI. As DNA, the CDR3 is TGTGCCAGCTCACCTAACGCGGGACAGGGCCAGGAAGCTACGCAGTATTTT. Translating it yields CASSPNAGQGQEATQYF.

This rearrangement joins TRBV7-9 to TRBJ1-2; a weak D match, TRBD1 (5 bases). The CDR3 sequence is 13 residues long. Germline V gene sequence: CDR1 SEHNR, CDR2 FQNEAQ (reference sequence). Trimming took off 11 bases at V and 3 bases at J, with 16 bases between the two ends. CDR3: CAAREGLDYGYTF. The CDR3 DNA reads as TGTGCCGCCAGGGAGGGATTGGACTATGGCTACACCTTC.

The genes are TRBV7-2 and TRBJ1-3; D ambiguous. The CDR3 is 15 amino acids. V was clipped by 0 bases and J by 0 bases, with 6 bases between them. Germline V CDR1 and CDR2: SGHTA, FQGNSA. The CDR3 region is CASSLAPDSGNTIYF. The CDR3 nucleotides are TGTGCCAGCAGCTTAGCCCCGGACTCTGGAAACACCATATATTTT.

The rearrangement uses TRBV6-5 and TRBJ1-2; D is ambiguous. Germline V gives CDR1 MNHEY, CDR2 SVGAGI. Between the trimmed V and J ends, which lost 7 bases and 0 bases, there was a span of 15 bases. The CDR3 has 15 residues. The CDR3 region has the DNA TGTGCCAGCAACAAGCAAGGAGGATCTAACTATGGCTACACCTTC. It yields the protein CASNKQGGSNYGYTF.

The chain carries TRBV6-5 and TRBJ1-2, with D perhaps TRBD1 (5 bases). This CDR3 region has 15 residues. Trimming removed 0 bases from V and 4 bases from J, with 12 bases in between. Looked up from germline, CDR1 is MNHEY and CDR2 is SVGAGI. The CDR3: CASSYSLGGIYGYTF. DNA of the CDR3: TGTGCCAGCAGTTACTCCCTTGGGGGGATCTATGGCTACACCTTC.